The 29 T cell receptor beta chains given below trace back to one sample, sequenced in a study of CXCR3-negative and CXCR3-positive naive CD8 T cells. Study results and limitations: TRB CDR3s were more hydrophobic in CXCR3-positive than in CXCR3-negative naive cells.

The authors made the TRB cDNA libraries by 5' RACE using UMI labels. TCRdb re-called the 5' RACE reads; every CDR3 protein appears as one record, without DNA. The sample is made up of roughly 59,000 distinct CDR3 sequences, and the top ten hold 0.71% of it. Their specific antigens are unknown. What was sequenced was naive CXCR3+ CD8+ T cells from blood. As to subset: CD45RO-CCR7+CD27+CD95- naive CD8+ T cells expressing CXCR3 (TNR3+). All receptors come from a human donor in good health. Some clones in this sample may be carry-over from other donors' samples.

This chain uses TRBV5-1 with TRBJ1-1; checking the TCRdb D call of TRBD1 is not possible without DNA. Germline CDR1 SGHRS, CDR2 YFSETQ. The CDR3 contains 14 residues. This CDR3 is CASVSGGSRTEAFF. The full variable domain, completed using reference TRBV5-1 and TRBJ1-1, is KAGVTQTPRYLIKTRGQQVTLSCSPISGHRSVSWYQQTPGQGLQFLFEYFSETQRNKGNFPGRFSGRQFSNSRSEMNVSTLELGDSALYLCASVSGGSRTEAFFGQGTRLTVV.

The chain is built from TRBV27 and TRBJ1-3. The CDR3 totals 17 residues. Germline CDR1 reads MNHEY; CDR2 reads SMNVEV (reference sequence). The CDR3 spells CASSPGGWRGSGNTIYF.

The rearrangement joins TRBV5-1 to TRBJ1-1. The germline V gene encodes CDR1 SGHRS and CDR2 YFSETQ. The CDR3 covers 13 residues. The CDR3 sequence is CASSGDGGSEAFF.

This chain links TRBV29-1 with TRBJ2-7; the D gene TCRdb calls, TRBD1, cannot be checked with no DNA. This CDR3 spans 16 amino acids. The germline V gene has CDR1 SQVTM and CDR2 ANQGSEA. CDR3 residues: CSVGGTGLAPAGEQYF.

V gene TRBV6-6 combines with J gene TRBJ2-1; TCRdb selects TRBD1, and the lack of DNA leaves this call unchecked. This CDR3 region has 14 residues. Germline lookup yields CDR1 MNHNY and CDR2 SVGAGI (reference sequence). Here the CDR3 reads CASSYTGGYNEQFF.

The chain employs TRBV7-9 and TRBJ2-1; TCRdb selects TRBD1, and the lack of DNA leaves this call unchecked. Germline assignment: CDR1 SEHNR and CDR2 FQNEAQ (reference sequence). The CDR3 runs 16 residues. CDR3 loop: CASSRPGTGAYNEQFF.

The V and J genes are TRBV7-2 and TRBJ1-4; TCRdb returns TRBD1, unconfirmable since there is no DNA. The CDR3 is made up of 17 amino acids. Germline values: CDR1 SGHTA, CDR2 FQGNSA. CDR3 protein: CASSDAAWTATNEKLFF.

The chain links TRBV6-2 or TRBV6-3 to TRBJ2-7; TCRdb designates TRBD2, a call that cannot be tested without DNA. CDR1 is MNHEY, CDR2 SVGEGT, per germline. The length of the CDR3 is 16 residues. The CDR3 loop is CATGPGLAGGPYEQYF.

This CDR3 is CASRAQGGNTGELFF. The chain carries TRBV11-3 and TRBJ2-2; TCRdb calls TRBD1, which cannot be checked without DNA. The germline V gene has CDR1 SGHNT and CDR2 YENEEA. This CDR3 is 15 amino acids long. The whole variable domain, filled in from reference TRBV11-3 and TRBJ2-2, reads EAGVVQSPRYKIIEKKQPVAFWCNPISGHNTLYWYLQNLGQGPELLIRYENEEAVDDSQLPKDRFSAERLKGVDSTLKIQPAELGDSAVYLCASRAQGGNTGELFFGEGSRLTVL.

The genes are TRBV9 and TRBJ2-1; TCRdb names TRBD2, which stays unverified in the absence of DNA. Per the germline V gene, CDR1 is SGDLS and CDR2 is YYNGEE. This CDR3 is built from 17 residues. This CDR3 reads CASSVVSGGATDNEQFF. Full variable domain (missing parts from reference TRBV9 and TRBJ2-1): DSGVTQTPKHLITATGQRVTLRCSPRSGDLSVYWYQQSLDQGLQFLIQYYNGEERAKGNILERFSAQQFPDLHSELNLSSLELGDSALYFCASSVVSGGATDNEQFFGPGTRLTVL.

The CDR3 region is CASTGPGEGTHTDTQYF. The chain has TRBV6-2 or TRBV6-3 and TRBJ2-3; the TCRdb D gene call, TRBD1, has no DNA to confirm it. This CDR3 region has 17 residues. Germline-derived CDR1 and CDR2 are MNHEY and SVGEGT.

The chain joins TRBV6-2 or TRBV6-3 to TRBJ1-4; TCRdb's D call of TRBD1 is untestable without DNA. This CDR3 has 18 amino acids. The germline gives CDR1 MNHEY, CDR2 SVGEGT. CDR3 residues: CASSYARDTNPTNEKLFF.

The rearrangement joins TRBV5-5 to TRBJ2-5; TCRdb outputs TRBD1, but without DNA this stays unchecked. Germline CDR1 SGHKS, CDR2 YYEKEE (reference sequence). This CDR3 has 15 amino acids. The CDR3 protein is CASSDRPDRQETQYF.

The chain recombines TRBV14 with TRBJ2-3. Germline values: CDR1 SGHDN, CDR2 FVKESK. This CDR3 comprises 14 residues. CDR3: CASSQGPSTDTQYF.

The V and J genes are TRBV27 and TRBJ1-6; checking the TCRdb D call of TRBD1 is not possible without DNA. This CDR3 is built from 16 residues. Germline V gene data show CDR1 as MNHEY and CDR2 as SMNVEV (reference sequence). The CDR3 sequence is CASSQTALNYNSPLHF.

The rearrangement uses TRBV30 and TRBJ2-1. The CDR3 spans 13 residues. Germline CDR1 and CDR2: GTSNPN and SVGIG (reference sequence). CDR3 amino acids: CAWSVHSYNEQFF.

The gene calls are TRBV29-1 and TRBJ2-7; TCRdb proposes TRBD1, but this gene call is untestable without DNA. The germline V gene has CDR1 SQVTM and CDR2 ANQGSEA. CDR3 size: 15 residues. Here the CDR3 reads CSVVTRGTPYYGQYF.

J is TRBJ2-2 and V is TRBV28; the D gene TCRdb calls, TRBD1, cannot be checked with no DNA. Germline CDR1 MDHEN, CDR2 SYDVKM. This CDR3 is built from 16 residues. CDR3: CASSVGTGGYTGELFF.

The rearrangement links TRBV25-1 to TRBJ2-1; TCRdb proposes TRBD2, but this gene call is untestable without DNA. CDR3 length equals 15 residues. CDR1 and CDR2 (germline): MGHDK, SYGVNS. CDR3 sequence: CASSWTSGGRNEQFF.

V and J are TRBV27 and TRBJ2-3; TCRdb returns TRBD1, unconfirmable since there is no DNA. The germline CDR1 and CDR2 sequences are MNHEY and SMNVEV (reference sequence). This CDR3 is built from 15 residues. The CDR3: CASSFTGGAVDTQYF.

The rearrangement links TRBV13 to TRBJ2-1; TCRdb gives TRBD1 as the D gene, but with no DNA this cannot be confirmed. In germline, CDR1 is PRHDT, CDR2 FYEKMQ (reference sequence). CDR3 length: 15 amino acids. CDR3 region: CASSSPVQGAAEQFF.

The CDR3 is CASSYGDTQYF. The rearrangement uses TRBV12-3 or TRBV12-4 and TRBJ2-3. CDR3 size: 11 residues.

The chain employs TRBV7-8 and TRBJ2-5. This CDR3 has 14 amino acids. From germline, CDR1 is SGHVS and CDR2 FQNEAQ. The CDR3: CASSLGPQSETQYF.

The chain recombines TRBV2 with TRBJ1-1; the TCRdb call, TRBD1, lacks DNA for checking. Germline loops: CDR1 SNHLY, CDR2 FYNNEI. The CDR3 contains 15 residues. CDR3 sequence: CATGQDRPMNTEAFF.

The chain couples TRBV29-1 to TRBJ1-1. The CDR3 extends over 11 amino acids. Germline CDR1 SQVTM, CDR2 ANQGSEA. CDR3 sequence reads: CSVELNTEAFF.

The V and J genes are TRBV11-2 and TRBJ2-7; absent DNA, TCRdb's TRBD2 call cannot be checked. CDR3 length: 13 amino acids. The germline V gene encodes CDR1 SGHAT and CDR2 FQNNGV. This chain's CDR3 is CASRPSGSYEQYF.

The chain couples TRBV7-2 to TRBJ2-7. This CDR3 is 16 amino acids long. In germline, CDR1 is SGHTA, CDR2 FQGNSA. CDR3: CASSLAPNRWGDEQYF.

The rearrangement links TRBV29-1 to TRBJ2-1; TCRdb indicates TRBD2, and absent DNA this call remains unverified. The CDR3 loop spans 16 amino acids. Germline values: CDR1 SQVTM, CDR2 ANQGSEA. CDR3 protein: CSVGGAERESYNEQFF.

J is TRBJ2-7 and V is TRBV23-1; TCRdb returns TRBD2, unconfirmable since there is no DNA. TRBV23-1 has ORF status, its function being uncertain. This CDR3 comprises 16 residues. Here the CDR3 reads CASSRSTSYSSYEQDF.